This is a list of T cell receptor beta chains from one sample in a study of graft-versus-host responses after intestinal transplantation. The antigens of these receptors remain unknown. Clones were sequenced by immunoSEQ multiplex PCR, and TCRdb holds only the in-frame ones, with some missing. The sample yields over 65,000 clones, 80% to 95% seen once. The specimen was unstimulated CD8+ T cells sorted from spleen or lymph node cells, collected before transplant. These TCRs come from a human donor who was the organ donor for an intestinal transplant. Each CDR3 is given with its conserved first and last residue. D genes are given only for firm matches. Some rows mark clone size as missing; the rest say once, few, many or name a class of expanded clone.

clone size	D gene	V gene	J gene	CDR3 protein	CDR3 DNA
.	TRBD2	TRBV11-2	TRBJ2-3	CASSLTGLAGAGDTQYF	TGTGCCAGCAGCCTAACCGGACTAGCGGGAGCCGGGGATACGCAGTATTTT
.	.	TRBV7-6	TRBJ1-3	CASSLSAGTFSGNTIYF	TGTGCCAGCAGCTTATCCGCAGGGACCTTCTCTGGAAACACCATATATTTT
.	.	TRBV27	TRBJ2-7	CASSSLSTYEQYF	TGTGCCAGCAGTTCCCTGTCGACCTACGAGCAGTACTTC
.	TRBD1	TRBV6-5	TRBJ1-2	CASSFKRDRGYGYTF	TGTGCCAGCAGTTTCAAACGGGACAGGGGATATGGCTACACCTTC
.	TRBD1	TRBV11-2	TRBJ1-6	CASSITGGGSPLHF	TGTGCCAGCAGCATTACAGGGGGAGGGTCACCCCTCCACTTT
.	TRBD1	TRBV27	TRBJ1-1	CASRETGDTEAFF	TGTGCCAGCAGAGAAACAGGGGACACTGAAGCTTTCTTT
.	TRBD2	TRBV6-1	TRBJ2-7	CASSERGGGWSYEQYF	TGTGCCAGCAGTGAACGGGGCGGGGGGTGGTCCTACGAGCAGTACTTC
.	.	TRBV9	TRBJ1-3	CASSVGQGSPDTIYF	TGTGCCAGCAGCGTAGGTCAGGGAAGTCCGGACACCATATATTTT
.	.	TRBV6-1	TRBJ1-3	CASSPWSGNTIYF	TGTGCCAGCAGTCCCTGGTCTGGAAACACCATATATTTT
.	.	TRBV7-6	TRBJ1-6	CASSLLNNSPLHF	TGTGCCAGCAGCTTACTCAATAATTCACCCCTCCACTTT
once	.	TRBV19	TRBJ1-6	CASSIGFSASPLHF	TGTGCCAGTAGTATCGGTTTCAGTGCCTCACCCCTCCACTTT
.	.	TRBV28	TRBJ2-3	CASTPRLADTQYF	TGTGCCAGCACCCCCCGGTTGGCAGATACGCAGTATTTT
.	.	TRBV27	TRBJ2-5	CASSLGGVSRPQYF	TGTGCCAGCAGTTTGGGAGGCGTTAGCAGGCCCCAGTACTTC
.	.	TRBV28	TRBJ1-1	CASSLFGGRQDKMNTEAFF	TGTGCCAGCAGTTTATTTGGTGGGCGACAGGACAAAATGAACACTGAAGCTTTCTTT
.	TRBD1	TRBV7-9	TRBJ1-4	CASSSTAGGNEKLFF	TGTGCCAGCAGCTCCACGGCAGGGGGTAATGAAAAACTGTTTTTT
.	.	TRBV9	TRBJ1-4	CASSVGQAGTTNEKLFF	TGTGCCAGCAGCGTAGGGCAGGCCGGTACAACTAATGAAAAACTGTTTTTT
once	TRBD2	TRBV6-6	TRBJ2-1	CASSIGLAKVEQFF	TGTGCCAGCAGCATTGGACTAGCTAAAGTTGAGCAGTTCTTC
.	TRBD2	TRBV2	TRBJ2-3	CASSEWVAGATDTQYF	TGTGCCAGCAGTGAATGGGTAGCGGGAGCCACAGATACGCAGTATTTT
.	.	TRBV5-4	TRBJ1-1	CASSSKNRQDVNTEAFF	TGTGCCAGCAGCTCTAAGAACCGACAGGACGTGAACACTGAAGCTTTCTTT
.	.	TRBV4-2	TRBJ2-3	CASSQGTVASTDTQYF	TGTGCCAGCAGCCAAGGGACGGTTGCTAGCACAGATACGCAGTATTTT
.	TRBD1	TRBV28	TRBJ2-3	CASVETPRDREKDTQYF	TGTGCCAGCGTCGAAACTCCCAGGGACAGGGAGAAAGATACGCAGTATTTT
once	.	TRBV7-9	TRBJ2-2	CASSLAAAPGELFF	TGTGCCAGCAGCTTAGCCGCGGCCCCCGGGGAGCTGTTTTTT
.	.	TRBV12-5	TRBJ1-1	CASGYFVRTVNTEAFF	TGTGCTAGTGGTTATTTTGTGCGGACAGTGAACACTGAAGCTTTCTTT
once	.	TRBV6-6	TRBJ2-7	CASSSLGDEQYF	TGTGCCAGCAGCTCCCTGGGGGACGAGCAGTACTTC
.	.	TRBV6-6	TRBJ2-1	CASSYLENVPYNEQFF	TGTGCCAGCAGTTACTTGGAAAACGTCCCCTACAATGAGCAGTTCTTC